The 26 T cell receptor beta chains reported below all come from one sample, sequenced in a study of blood T cells in healthy people across ages. A J-beta primer mix and a sample-barcoded 5' primer were used in a second PCR of about 7 to 12 cycles. MiXCR, run by TCRdb on the 5' RACE reads, gives a single entry per CDR3 protein. The sample gives around 1,900,000 distinct CDR3 sequences, about two fifths of which show up once; 23% is in the top ten. Sequenced input: blood. All receptors come from a human donor in good health.

CDR3 nucleotide sequence: TGTGCCAGCAGTTACTCGTGGAGCGGGGGGCTCGATGAGCAGTTCTTC. Its translation is CASSYSWSGGLDEQFF. This chain joins TRBV6-2 or TRBV6-3 and TRBJ2-1; 9 bases line up with TRBD2. In germline, CDR1 is MNHEY, CDR2 SVGEGT. Trimming at V came to 0 bases and at J to 8 bases, leaving 8 bases not matched to a gene. The CDR3 covers 16 residues.

This clonotype turned up a few times. The chain couples TRBV12-3 or TRBV12-4 to TRBJ2-3, with 10 bases lining up with TRBD2. This CDR3 has 16 residues. V lost 2 bases to trimming and J lost 3 bases; unmatched junction nucleotides: 5. The CDR3 nucleotides read TGTGCCAGCAGTTTAAGAGCGGGGGGGTTGACAGATACGCAGTATTTT. Its protein product is CASSLRAGGLTDTQYF.

The rearrangement links TRBV5-1 to TRBJ2-1; possibly TRBD1 or TRBD2 for D (6 bases each). The V end lost 0 bases, the J end lost 4 bases, and 11 bases lay between the germline ends. CDR1 is SGHRS and CDR2 is YFSETQ in the germline V gene. This CDR3 contains 15 residues. The CDR3 reads CASSLVPGAYNEQFF. The CDR3 nucleotides read TGCGCCAGCAGCTTGGTTCCGGGGGCTTACAATGAGCAGTTCTTC.

This clonotype was observed a single time. V usage is TRBV6-6 and J usage is TRBJ2-1; D uncertain. The CDR3 extends over 16 amino acids. Germline V gene sequence: CDR1 MNHNY, CDR2 SVGAGI (reference sequence). The ends were cut back, 2 bases at V and 4 bases at J, with 15 bases in the middle. Here the CDR3 DNA reads TGTGCCAGCAGTTACCCAACTACTCCGGGTTACAATGAGCAGTTCTTC. The encoded protein is CASSYPTTPGYNEQFF.

The J gene is TRBJ2-7, the V gene TRBV20-1; 7 bases align to TRBD2. J was trimmed by 0 bases and V by 1 base; bases with no gene match: 9. CDR1 is DFQATT, CDR2 SNEGSKA, per germline (reference sequence). The CDR3 runs 16 residues. In DNA, the CDR3 is TGCAGTGCTAGAGTGGACGGGGGGACCTACTCCTACGAGCAGTACTTC. Translation: CSARVDGGTYSYEQYF.

This clonotype turned up a few times. The genes are TRBV7-2 and TRBJ2-3, with 7 bases lining up with TRBD2. The CDR3 sequence is 15 residues long. Germline V gives CDR1 SGHTA, CDR2 FQGNSA. The trim removed 5 bases at V and 0 bases at J, leaving 5 bases unmatched. CDR3 sequence reads: CASSLGLVSTDTQYF. DNA for the CDR3: TGTGCCAGCAGCCTCGGACTAGTTAGCACAGATACGCAGTATTTT.

The V and J genes are TRBV7-9 and TRBJ2-7; the match to TRBD2 covers 8 bases. The junction had 18 bases not matched to a gene; V was cut back by 5 bases and J by 3 bases. The CDR3 runs to 18 residues. CDR1 SEHNR and CDR2 FQNEAQ come from the germline V gene (reference sequence). This CDR3 is CASSETSRGGLKDYEQYF. For the CDR3, the DNA is TGTGCCAGCAGCGAGACTAGTCGGGGGGGCCTTAAGGACTACGAGCAGTACTTC.

This clonotype showed up many times. The chain employs TRBV12-3 or TRBV12-4 and TRBJ2-6, with D unresolved. The ends were cut back, 5 bases at V and 0 bases at J, with 5 bases in the middle. This CDR3 has 14 residues. In nucleotides, the CDR3 is TGTGCCAGCAGTAAGATCTCTGGGGCCAACGTCCTGACTTTC. Its protein product is CASSKISGANVLTF.

The V call is TRBV7-8, the J call TRBJ1-4, with TRBD1 identical over 7 bases. Unmatched junction bases numbered 4, after V lost 1 base and J lost 2 bases. Germline-derived CDR1 and CDR2 are SGHVS and FQNEAQ. The CDR3 is 16 amino acids. CDR3 region: CASSLGSGGTNEKLFF. The CDR3 nucleotides are TGTGCCAGCAGCTTAGGCTCAGGGGGGACTAATGAAAAACTGTTTTTT.

This chain links TRBV12-3 or TRBV12-4 with TRBJ1-4, with 11 bases identical to TRBD1. The CDR3 is 15 residues long. V trimming: 6 bases; J trimming: 7 bases; junction bases outside the gene matches: 7. The CDR3 nucleotides read TGTGCCAGCAGCCCAGGGACAGGGGGTTTTGAAAAACTGTTTTTT. This codes for CASSPGTGGFEKLFF.

This clonotype showed up just a few times. The chain recombines TRBV28 with TRBJ2-3; D possibly corresponds to TRBD2 (9 bases). Germline V gives CDR1 MDHEN, CDR2 SYDVKM. V lost 6 bases to trimming and J lost 4 bases, with 23 bases between them. The CDR3 contains 17 residues. This CDR3 is CASRLPGGGGASDTQYF. The CDR3 nucleotides are TGTGCCAGCAGGCTCCCAGGGGGCGGGGGGGCCTCAGATACGCAGTATTTT.

The rearrangement joins TRBV20-1 to TRBJ1-5; tentative D call: TRBD1 (5 bases). Trimming cost V 2 bases and J 0 bases, with 8 bases left between them. This CDR3 comprises 14 residues. Germline V CDR1 and CDR2: DFQATT, SNEGSKA (reference sequence). CDR3 nucleotide sequence: TGCAGTGCTAGATTAGGGGATAGCAATCAGCCCCAGCATTTT. This translates into CSARLGDSNQPQHF.

The chain carries TRBV12-3 or TRBV12-4 and TRBJ1-2, with D hard to call. V was pared by 1 base and J by 8 bases, with 11 bases between. The CDR3 extends over 13 amino acids. The CDR3 DNA reads as TGTGCCAGCAGTTTAGATTTAGGTGGAGGCTACACCTTC. Protein product: CASSLDLGGGYTF.

CDR3 in amino acids: CASSRQGAQDEQFF. The CDR3 bases are TGTGCCAGCAGCCGACAGGGGGCCCAAGATGAGCAGTTCTTC. This chain joins TRBV3-1 and TRBJ2-1; TRBD1 aligns across 10 bases. Unmatched junction bases numbered 5, after V lost 4 bases and J lost 8 bases. CDR3 length equals 14 residues. Germline values: CDR1 LGHDT, CDR2 YNNKEL (reference sequence).

Of note for this clonotype: Germline and junction disagree at one end, which may indicate a read error. The rearrangement uses TRBV14 and TRBJ2-3; D is ambiguous. The germline V gene encodes CDR1 SGHDN and CDR2 FVKESK. CDR3 length: 13 amino acids. CDR3 bases: TGTGCCAGCAGCCAAGATAACGCAGATGCGCAGTATTTT. Its translation: CASSQDNADAQYF.

This clonotype was detected ten times or more. The rearrangement links TRBV6-1 to TRBJ2-7; 10 bases map to TRBD1. CDR3 length equals 17 residues. The V gene end was trimmed by 6 bases and the J gene end by 1 base; junction bases not matched to a gene: 12. Germline values: CDR1 MNHNS, CDR2 SASEGT. CDR3 sequence: CASRVDRGTTKSYEQYF. CDR3 sequence (DNA): TGTGCCAGCAGGGTGGACAGGGGGACTACCAAGTCCTACGAGCAGTACTTC.

The genes are TRBV4-1 and TRBJ2-7; 7 nucleotides align to TRBD1. After removal of 4 bases from V and 2 bases from J, the junction contained 8 bases not matched to a gene. Per the germline V gene, CDR1 is MGHRA and CDR2 is YSYEKL. The CDR3 is 15 amino acids. The CDR3 region is CASSPRQGRAYEQYF. Written as DNA, the CDR3 is TGCGCCAGCAGCCCCAGACAGGGTCGTGCCTACGAGCAGTACTTC.

V usage is TRBV6-5 and J usage is TRBJ1-2, with D hard to call. This CDR3 has 13 residues. CDR1 and CDR2 from the germline V gene are MNHEY and SVGAGI. V was trimmed by 2 bases and J by 4 bases, leaving 8 bases between them. The CDR3 nucleotides are TGTGCCAGCAGTTACGACGACGGCTATGGCTACACCTTC. Translation gives CASSYDDGYGYTF.

J is TRBJ2-3 and V is TRBV4-3; no reliable D call. The germline V gene encodes CDR1 LGHNA and CDR2 YSLEER. The V gene lost 1 base and the J gene lost 6 bases, with 8 bases spanning the gap. The CDR3 has 13 amino acids. CDR3 protein: CASSQVWGDTQYF. The CDR3 DNA reads as TGCGCCAGCAGCCAAGTATGGGGTGATACGCAGTATTTT.

This clonotype was counted only a few times. This sequence joins TRBV6-5 and TRBJ1-6; D is unresolved. V lost 6 bases and J 6 bases, leaving 12 bases between the germline ends. The V gene's germline CDR1 is MNHEY and CDR2 SVGAGI. CDR3 length: 14 amino acids. Written as DNA, the CDR3 is TGTGCCAGCAGCCGAGACACGCCTAATTCACCCCTCCACTTT. Residues: CASSRDTPNSPLHF.

This chain joins TRBV29-1 and TRBJ2-5; TRBD2 matches 8 bases. V dropped 6 bases and J dropped 11; count of bases not matched to a gene: 14. Looked up from germline, CDR1 is SQVTM and CDR2 is ANQGSEA. The CDR3 has 13 residues. Here the CDR3 DNA reads TGCAGCGTCGTACGTGGACGGGGGGGTGAGCAGTACTTC. This codes for CSVVRGRGGEQYF.

The rearrangement links TRBV10-3 to TRBJ2-7, with 7 nucleotides matching TRBD1. CDR1 and CDR2 (germline): ENHRY, SYGVKD. J was trimmed by 2 bases and V by 4 bases; bases with no gene match: 5. The CDR3 contains 14 residues. The CDR3 loop reads CAISGTGETYEQYF. The CDR3 nucleotides read TGTGCCATCAGTGGGACAGGTGAAACCTACGAGCAGTACTTC.

This clonotype was found a few times. The chain links TRBV27 to TRBJ2-7; a possible D gene is TRBD2 (5 bases). Germline assignment: CDR1 MNHEY and CDR2 SMNVEV (reference sequence). The length of the CDR3 is 14 residues. V shed 2 bases and J shed 7 bases, with 15 bases lying between them. The CDR3 loop reads CASSLRSAEGEQYF. CDR3 DNA sequence: TGTGCCAGCAGTTTAAGATCAGCTGAGGGAGAGCAGTACTTC.

This chain connects TRBV5-1 to TRBJ2-1; no reliable D call. With 7 bases removed from V and 0 bases from J, the gap between germline ends came to 5 bases. Germline V gives CDR1 SGHRS, CDR2 YFSETQ. The CDR3 is 12 amino acids. CDR3 sequence (DNA): TGCGCCAGCCGGGTCTCCTACAATGAGCAGTTCTTC. It yields the protein CASRVSYNEQFF.

V gene TRBV20-1 combines with J gene TRBJ1-6; TRBD1 agrees at 10 bases. Germline V CDR1 and CDR2: DFQATT, SNEGSKA (reference sequence). V dropped 1 base and J dropped 10; count of bases not matched to a gene: 7. The CDR3 covers 15 residues. CDR3 protein: CSARAGTGVRSPLHF. The CDR3 coding sequence is TGCAGTGCTAGAGCGGGGACAGGGGTGCGGTCACCCCTCCACTTT.

This sequence joins TRBV7-9 and TRBJ2-7, with D possibly being TRBD2 (6 bases). Germline loops: CDR1 SEHNR, CDR2 FQNEAQ (reference sequence). The V and J ends lost 7 bases and 4 bases respectively, with 23 bases between them. The CDR3 is 16 amino acids. CDR3 coding DNA: TGTGCCAGCACCCCGAACAGGCGGGACGGGAAATACGAGCAGTACTTC. It yields the protein CASTPNRRDGKYEQYF.